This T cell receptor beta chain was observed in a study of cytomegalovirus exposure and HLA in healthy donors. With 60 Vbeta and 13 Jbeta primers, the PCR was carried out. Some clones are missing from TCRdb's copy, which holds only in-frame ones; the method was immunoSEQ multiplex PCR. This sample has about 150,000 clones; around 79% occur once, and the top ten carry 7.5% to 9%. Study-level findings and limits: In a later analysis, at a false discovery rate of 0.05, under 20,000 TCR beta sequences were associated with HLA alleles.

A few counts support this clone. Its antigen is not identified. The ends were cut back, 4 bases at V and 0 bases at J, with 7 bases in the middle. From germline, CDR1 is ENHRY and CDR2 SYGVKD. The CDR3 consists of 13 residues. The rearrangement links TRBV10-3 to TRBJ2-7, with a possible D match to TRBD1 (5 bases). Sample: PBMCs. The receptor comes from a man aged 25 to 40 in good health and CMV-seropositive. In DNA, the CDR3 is TGTGCCATCAGTGGACAGAGCTCCTACGAGCAGTACTTC. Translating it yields CAISGQSSYEQYF.